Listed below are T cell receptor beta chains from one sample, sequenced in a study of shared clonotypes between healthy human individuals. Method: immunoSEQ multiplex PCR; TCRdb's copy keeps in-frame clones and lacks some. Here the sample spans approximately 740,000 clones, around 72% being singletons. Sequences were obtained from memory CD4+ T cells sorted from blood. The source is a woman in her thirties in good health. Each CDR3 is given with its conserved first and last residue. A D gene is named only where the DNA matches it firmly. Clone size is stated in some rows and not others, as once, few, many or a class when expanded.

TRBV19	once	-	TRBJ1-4	TGTGCCAGTAGTATGGGCATTGGTGGCGAAAAACTGTTTTTT	CASSMGIGGEKLFF
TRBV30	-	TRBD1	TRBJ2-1	TGTGCCTGGCAGGGGGCTTTCAATGAGCAGTTCTTC	CAWQGAFNEQFF
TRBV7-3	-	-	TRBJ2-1	TGTGCCAGCAGCGTCGGACTGAACAATGAGCAGTTCTTC	CASSVGLNNEQFF
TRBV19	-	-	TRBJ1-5	TGTGCCAGTAGTGCACTCCGCGCCGGGACGTCGCATCAGCCCCAGCATTTT	CASSALRAGTSHQPQHF
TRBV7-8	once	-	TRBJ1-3	TGTGCCAGCAGCCCCCGCGGTGTTGGAAACACCATATATTTT	CASSPRGVGNTIYF
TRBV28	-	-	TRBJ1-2	TGTGCCAGCAGTACCCAGACGCTAAACTATGGCTACACCTTC	CASSTQTLNYGYTF
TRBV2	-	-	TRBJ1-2	TGTGCCAGCAGTGATGGGGGATTCTATGGCTACACCTTC	CASSDGGFYGYTF
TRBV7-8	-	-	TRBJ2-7	TGTGCCAGCAGCCCTAGTCGGGGGGCGTCCCTGCAGGAGCAGTACTTC	CASSPSRGASLQEQYF
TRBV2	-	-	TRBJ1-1	TGTGCCAGCATTCGACAGGTAGGAACTGAAGCTTTCTTT	CASIRQVGTEAFF
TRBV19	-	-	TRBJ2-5	TGTGCCAGTAGTTCCGGAGGGGGGACCCAGTACTTC	CASSSGGGTQYF
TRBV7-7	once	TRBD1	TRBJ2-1	TGTGCCAGCAGCCCGGACAGGGTGGCCTACAATGAGCAGTTCTTC	CASSPDRVAYNEQFF
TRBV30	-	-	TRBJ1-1	TGTGCCTGGAGTGTGCTTAGGAACACTGAAGCTTTCTTT	CAWSVLRNTEAFF
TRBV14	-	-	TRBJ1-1	TGTGCCAGCAGCCAGGCGCGTGGCAGGGCGACCTCCTCGGCGTTT	CASSQARGRATSSAF
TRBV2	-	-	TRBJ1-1	TGTGCCAGCAGTGAACAGCTTGTGGTTGCGAACACTGAAGCTTTCTTT	CASSEQLVVANTEAFF
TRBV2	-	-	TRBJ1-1	TGTGCCAGCAGGACACAGGGGAACACTGAAGCTTTCTTT	CASRTQGNTEAFF
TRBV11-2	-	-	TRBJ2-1	TGTGCCAGCAGCACCAGGGGAGGGAATGAGCAGTTCTTC	CASSTRGGNEQFF
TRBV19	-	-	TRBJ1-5	TGTGCCACCACCTGGCAGGGGAGCAATCAGCCCCAGCATTTT	CATTWQGSNQPQHF
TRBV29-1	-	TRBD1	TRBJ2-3	TGCAGCGTTGAACAGGGGGCAGGAACAGATACGCAGTATTTT	CSVEQGAGTDTQYF
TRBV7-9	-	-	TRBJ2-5	TGTGCCAGCAGCTTAGGGGCTCGGGGGTTCTCGAAAGAGACCCAGTACTTC	CASSLGARGFSKETQYF
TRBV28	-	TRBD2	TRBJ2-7	TGTGCCAGCAGTTTAATGGGCGGGAGCTCCTACGAGCAGTACTTC	CASSLMGGSSYEQYF
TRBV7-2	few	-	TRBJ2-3	TGTGCCAGCAGCGCAGTAGTACCTAGCACAGATACGCAGTATTTT	CASSAVVPSTDTQYF
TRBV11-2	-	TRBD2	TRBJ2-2	TGTGCCAGCAGCTTACGACTAGCGGGAGGGAACACCGGGGAGCTGTTTTTT	CASSLRLAGGNTGELFF
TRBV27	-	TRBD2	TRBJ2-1	TGTGCCAGCAGGGCCCGACTAGCGGGGTACAATGAGCAGTTCTTC	CASRARLAGYNEQFF
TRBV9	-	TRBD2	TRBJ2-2	TGTGCCAGCAACCTAGCGGGGAACACCGGGGAGCTGTTTTTT	CASNLAGNTGELFF
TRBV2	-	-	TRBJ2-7	TGTGCCAGCGGGGGCGCGCCCATCCTCAACGAGCAGTACTTC	CASGGAPILNEQYF
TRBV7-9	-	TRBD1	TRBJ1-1	TGTGCCGGGGGGAGACAGGGGAACACTGAAGCTTTCTTT	CAGGRQGNTEAFF
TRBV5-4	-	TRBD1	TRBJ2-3	TGTGCCAGCAGCTTGGACACAGGGGGCGGATTTGAAACGCAGTATTTT	CASSLDTGGGFETQYF
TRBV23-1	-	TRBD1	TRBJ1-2	TGCGCCAGCAGTCATCCGGGACAGACATCAAACTATGGCTACACCTTC	CASSHPGQTSNYGYTF
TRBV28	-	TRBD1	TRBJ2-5	TGTGCCAGCAGTTTAGGACAGGGGCCAGAGACCCAGTACTTC	CASSLGQGPETQYF
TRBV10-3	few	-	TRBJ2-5	TGTGCCATCAGCGAGGTCGAGGATGAGACCCAGTACTTC	CAISEVEDETQYF
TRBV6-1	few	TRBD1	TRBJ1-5	TGTGCCAGCAGTGAGGACAGGAGGAGCAATCAGCCCCAGCATTTT	CASSEDRRSNQPQHF
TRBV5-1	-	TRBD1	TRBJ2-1	TGCGCCAGCAGCTTGGCCGGGACAGGGACCAACAATGAGCAGTTCTTC	CASSLAGTGTNNEQFF
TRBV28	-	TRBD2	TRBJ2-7	TGTGCCAGCAGTTTATTGGCACTAGCGGGAAACTACGAGCAGTACTTC	CASSLLALAGNYEQYF